These T cell receptor beta chains were read from a single sample in a study of control samples from healthy donors and cancer patients. Libraries were prepared by immunoSEQ multiplex PCR; TCRdb keeps only in-frame clonotypes and omits some of them. The table has 150,000 to 200,000 clones, 90% seen once. Sequencing input: blood. These receptors were collected from a woman in her 50s in good health. Each CDR3 is given without its conserved first and last residue. Not every row has a clone size; where given, it reads once, few, many or a size class.

TRBV15	-	TRBJ1-2	ATSRETLTYGYT
TRBV7-2	once	TRBJ2-7	ASSLRGGEQY
TRBV3-1/TRBV3-2	-	TRBJ2-3	ASSHFILAGADTQY
TRBV6-5	-	TRBJ1-2	ASRRSGYGYT
TRBV2	-	TRBJ2-7	ASSWGETYEQY
TRBV25-1	-	TRBJ1-3	ASRGRPSGNTIY
TRBV5-1	-	TRBJ2-1	ASSFHNEQF
TRBV18	-	TRBJ2-6	ASSGGAFSSGANVLT
TRBV29-1	-	TRBJ1-3	SVAYSDSGNTIY
TRBV28	-	TRBJ1-5	ASTTGYSNQPQH
TRBV5-8	-	TRBJ2-7	ASTGQGGSYEQY
TRBV29-1	-	TRBJ2-5	SVLWGAGETQY
TRBV2	-	TRBJ1-1	ASSQGFTEAF
TRBV3-1/TRBV3-2	-	TRBJ2-7	ASSPGLAGVAQY
TRBV7-2	-	TRBJ2-1	ASGRDALSSYNEQF
TRBV6-5	-	TRBJ1-4	ASRRTGIEKLF
TRBV5-1	-	TRBJ1-6	ASSLGQGDNSPLH
TRBV6-5	-	TRBJ2-2	ASSYRRGGDIGELF
TRBV7-3	-	TRBJ2-2	ASSLKAFSGELF
TRBV7-9	few	TRBJ2-7	ASSRGPLGEQY
TRBV7-6	-	TRBJ2-6	ASSLSGQGLSGANVLT
TRBV2	-	TRBJ2-3	ASSNGLAGEVRDTQY
TRBV19	-	TRBJ1-1	ASSVDRWGTEAF
TRBV18	-	TRBJ1-1	ASSTGQGVTEAF